This TCR beta chain appears in the sequencing data of a study of tumor T cells in aggressive B-cell lymphoma. Method: immunoSEQ multiplex PCR; TCRdb's copy keeps in-frame clones and lacks some. The sample includes about 7,900 clones, about four fifths seen only once; the top ten take under 5.5%. Trimming took off 1 base at V and 4 bases at J, with 13 bases between the two ends. Germline V gene lookup returns CDR1 MDHEN and CDR2 SYDVKM. CDR3 size: 15 residues. The TCR sequence derives from an adult with diffuse large B cell lymphoma. Sequenced: tumor tissue. This chain joins TRBV28 and TRBJ1-2; TRBD1 might be the D (6 bases). DNA for the CDR3: TGTGCCAGCAGTTTATTCGGGGGGGCCTTCTATGGCTACACCTTC. Translation: CASSLFGGAFYGYTF.